Below, one T cell receptor (beta chain) is given with its context. Its antigen target is currently unknown. No qualities accompany the bases; no much larger clone lies one base away. A single peripheral blood draw of about 116 mL on average was collected from each donor into heparinised tubes. A BD FACSAria II was used to sort naive, central memory, regulatory and stem cell-like memory CD4+ T cells with a panel that included CD45RO, CCR7, CD25, CD127, CD95 and CD27. Every sorted population had a purity above 95%. PBMCs were isolated immediately by Lymphoprep density gradient centrifugation and stained directly without culture. So that batch effects would be minimized, each experiment stained and sorted samples in pairs, pairing one healthy donor with one patient. The entire amount of isolated RNA was reverse transcribed using the High Capacity cDNA Reverse Transcription Kit, so the sequenced TCRB transcripts were expressed ones. Deep immunoSEQ sequencing was performed on naive, central memory and regulatory T cell samples, with an average of around 3.4 million total reads per sample. Sorted cells were lysed in RLT buffer, and RNA was extracted using DNase-treated RNeasy Micro or Mini kits according to cell number. To prevent cross-contamination, every cell subset was processed on its own, while patient and healthy donor samples were processed together. The immunoSEQ multiplex PCR was used to amplify TCRB sequences from cDNA, yielding 87-bp fragments that span the CDR3 region. Amplicons were sequenced on the Illumina HiSeq platform. For the original study's pipeline: Synthetic template baselines were used to correct PCR bias computationally, reads within Hamming distance 2 were collapsed together, and singletons that could not be merged were discarded. By aligning reads against IMGT, V, D and J genes, CDR3 length, and insertions or deletions at six rearrangement sites were assigned. Within each subset, clonotype counts were normalized to sorted cell number, after which true diversity and Gini coefficients were computed with the tcR R package. The overlap coefficient, calculated on TCRB nucleotide sequences, was used to quantify repertoire sharing. TCRdb took over this immuneACCESS table, retaining in-frame rearrangements with V and J assigned. Such tables are incomplete; in checked studies, under half of the missing clones stem from an unresolved V gene, and the remainder is unexplained. V, J and clone size are those of that table, while D and trimming were read from the DNA. Counted in this sample were around 140,000 clones; 9% of them appeared once. The ten biggest clones cover under 0.9% of the sample.

The data are from a study of beta chain features in type 1 diabetes (dated by TCRdb to 2016 to 2019). The study in broad terms: Mean age, gender distribution, total cell number and subset yield did not differ between patients and healthy donors. A total of around 100 million sorted cells were examined across all samples, and RNA yield correlated strongly with the number of cells per subset. In the study, recently diagnosed type 1 diabetes patients and matched healthy donors were compared on the TCRB repertoires of their sorted circulating CD4+ T cell subsets. Whereas all 30 or so donors provided naive and central memory subsets, regulatory and stem cell-like memory subsets were isolated from just 8 patients and roughly 8 healthy donors. Broader findings and caveats from the paper: Because cDNA rather than genomic DNA was sequenced, highly expressing activated cells could have been over-represented, although no difference in activation and CD3 levels was found between groups. HLA sub-analyses involved small numbers of individuals, so any influence of HLA type on TCRB rearrangement remained unresolved. Shorter templates might have been favored by PCR, but patient and control samples were amplified and corrected together, so both groups would have been affected equally by any skew. A moderate but significant shortening of TCRB CDR3 length was observed in type 1 diabetes patients in all four CD4+ subsets. At VDJ recombination sites, patients with type 1 diabetes made fewer insertions and deleted more nucleotides, a pattern implying thymic rearrangement abnormalities. The naive, central memory and regulatory TCRB repertoires appeared to resemble one another more closely among patients than among healthy donors.

Via the germline V gene, CDR1 is SGHTA and CDR2 FQGNSA. The germline V and J ends show losses of 0 bases and 8 bases respectively, and no gene match explains 3 bases of the junction. The CDR3 runs 15 amino acids, cysteine and phenylalanine included. Only the CDR3 DNA is retained, 45 bases long and in frame from the first base. The chain joins TRBV7-2 to TRBJ1-6; 8 junctional bases match TRBD1. Sequencing was carried out using central memory CD4+ T cells from blood. This receptor was identified in a man aged 25-40 years with type 1 diabetes. The CDR3 reads as follows: CASSLAGQGYSPLHF. The nucleotide sequence is given as TGTGCCAGCAGCTTAGCTGGACAGGGATATTCACCCCTCCACTTT.